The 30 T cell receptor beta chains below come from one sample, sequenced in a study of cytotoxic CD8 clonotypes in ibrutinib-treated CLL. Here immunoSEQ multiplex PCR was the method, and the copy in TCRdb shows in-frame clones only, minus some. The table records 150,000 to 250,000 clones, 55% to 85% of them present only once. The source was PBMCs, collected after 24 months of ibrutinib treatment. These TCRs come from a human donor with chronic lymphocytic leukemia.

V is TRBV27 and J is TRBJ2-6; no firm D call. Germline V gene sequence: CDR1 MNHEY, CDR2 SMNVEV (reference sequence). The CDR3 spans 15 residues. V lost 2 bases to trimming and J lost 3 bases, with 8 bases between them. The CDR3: CASSLVGYGANVLTF. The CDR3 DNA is TGTGCCAGCAGTTTAGTCGGATATGGGGCCAACGTCCTGACTTTC. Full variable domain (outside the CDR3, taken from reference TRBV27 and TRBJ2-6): EAQVTQNPRYLITVTGKKLTVTCSQNMNHEYMSWYRQDPGLGLRQIYYSMNVEVTDKGDVPEGYKVSRKEKRNFPLILESPSPNQTSLYFCASSLVGYGANVLTFGAGSRLTVL.

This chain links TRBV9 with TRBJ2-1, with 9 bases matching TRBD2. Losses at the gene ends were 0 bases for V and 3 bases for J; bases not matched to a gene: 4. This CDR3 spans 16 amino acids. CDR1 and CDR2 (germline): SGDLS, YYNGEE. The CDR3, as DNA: TGTGCCAGCAGCGTAGGGCTAGCGGGACACTACAATGAGCAGTTCTTC. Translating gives CASSVGLAGHYNEQFF.

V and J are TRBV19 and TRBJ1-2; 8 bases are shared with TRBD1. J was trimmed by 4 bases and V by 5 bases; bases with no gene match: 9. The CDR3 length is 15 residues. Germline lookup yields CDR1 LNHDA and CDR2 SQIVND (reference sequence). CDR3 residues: CASSELQGVLYGYTF. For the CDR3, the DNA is TGTGCCAGTAGTGAATTACAGGGGGTCCTCTATGGCTACACCTTC.

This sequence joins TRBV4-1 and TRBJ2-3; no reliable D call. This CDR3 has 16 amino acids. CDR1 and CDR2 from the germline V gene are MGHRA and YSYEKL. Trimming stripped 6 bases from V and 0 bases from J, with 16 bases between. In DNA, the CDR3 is TGCGCCAGCAGGCCAAGAATCTGGGATAGCACAGATACGCAGTATTTT. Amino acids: CASRPRIWDSTDTQYF.

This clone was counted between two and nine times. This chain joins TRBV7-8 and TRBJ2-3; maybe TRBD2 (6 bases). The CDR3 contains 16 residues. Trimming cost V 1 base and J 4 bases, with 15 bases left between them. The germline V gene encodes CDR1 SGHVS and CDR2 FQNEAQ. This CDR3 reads CASSLVGDLRADTQYF. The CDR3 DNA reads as TGTGCCAGCAGCTTAGTGGGGGACTTGAGGGCAGATACGCAGTATTTT.

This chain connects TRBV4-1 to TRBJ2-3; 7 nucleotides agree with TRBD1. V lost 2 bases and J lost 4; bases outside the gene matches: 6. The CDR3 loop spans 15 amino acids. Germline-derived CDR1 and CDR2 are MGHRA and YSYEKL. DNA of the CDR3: TGCGCCAGCAGCCAAAGACAGGGTTCGGCAGATACGCAGTATTTT. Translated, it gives CASSQRQGSADTQYF.

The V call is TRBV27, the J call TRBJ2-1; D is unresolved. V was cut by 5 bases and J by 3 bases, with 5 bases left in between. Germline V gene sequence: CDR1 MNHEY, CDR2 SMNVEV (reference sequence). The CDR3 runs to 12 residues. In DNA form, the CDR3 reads TGTGCCAGCAGTCTAAACTACAATGAGCAGTTCTTC. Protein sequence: CASSLNYNEQFF.

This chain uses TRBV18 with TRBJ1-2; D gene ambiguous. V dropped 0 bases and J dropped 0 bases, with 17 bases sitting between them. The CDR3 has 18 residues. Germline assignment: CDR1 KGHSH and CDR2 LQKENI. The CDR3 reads CASSPPESVGGANYGYTF. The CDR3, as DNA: TGTGCCAGCTCACCACCGGAGTCTGTGGGTGGAGCTAACTATGGCTACACCTTC.

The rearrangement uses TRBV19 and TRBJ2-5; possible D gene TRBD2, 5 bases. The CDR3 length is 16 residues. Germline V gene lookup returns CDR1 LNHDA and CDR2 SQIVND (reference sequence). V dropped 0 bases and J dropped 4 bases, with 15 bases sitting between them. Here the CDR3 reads CASSIESGGPLETQYF. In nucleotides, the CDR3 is TGTGCCAGTAGTATAGAGAGCGGAGGCCCCCTAGAGACCCAGTACTTC.

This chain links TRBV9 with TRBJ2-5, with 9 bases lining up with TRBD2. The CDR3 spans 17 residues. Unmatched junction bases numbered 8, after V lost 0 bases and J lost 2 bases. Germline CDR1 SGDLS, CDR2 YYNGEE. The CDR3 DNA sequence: TGTGCCAGCAGCGTAGCGGCGACTAGCGGACTGCAAGAGACCCAGTACTTC. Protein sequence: CASSVAATSGLQETQYF. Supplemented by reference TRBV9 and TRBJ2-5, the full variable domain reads DSGVTQTPKHLITATGQRVTLRCSPRSGDLSVYWYQQSLDQGLQFLIQYYNGEERAKGNILERFSAQQFPDLHSELNLSSLELGDSALYFCASSVAATSGLQETQYFGPGTRLLVL.

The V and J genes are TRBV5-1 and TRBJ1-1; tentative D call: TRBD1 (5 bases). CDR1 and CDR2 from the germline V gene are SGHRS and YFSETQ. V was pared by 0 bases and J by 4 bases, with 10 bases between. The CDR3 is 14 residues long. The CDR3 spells CASSLVSGTTEAFF. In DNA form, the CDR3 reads TGCGCCAGCAGCTTGGTTTCTGGGACCACTGAAGCTTTCTTT. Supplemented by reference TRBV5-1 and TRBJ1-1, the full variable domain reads KAGVTQTPRYLIKTRGQQVTLSCSPISGHRSVSWYQQTPGQGLQFLFEYFSETQRNKGNFPGRFSGRQFSNSRSEMNVSTLELGDSALYLCASSLVSGTTEAFFGQGTRLTVV.

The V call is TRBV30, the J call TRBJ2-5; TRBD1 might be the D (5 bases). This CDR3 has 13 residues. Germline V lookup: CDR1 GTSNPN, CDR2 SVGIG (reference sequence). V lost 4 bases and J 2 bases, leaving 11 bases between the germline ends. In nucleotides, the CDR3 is TGTGCCTGGACGCCCAGGGTGCAAGAGACCCAGTACTTC. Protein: CAWTPRVQETQYF.

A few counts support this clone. The CDR3 spells CASSLSNRVEQYF. CDR3 nucleotides: TGTGCCAGCAGTTTATCGAATCGGGTCGAGCAGTACTTC. V is TRBV27 and J is TRBJ2-7; D call uncertain. CDR1 is MNHEY, CDR2 SMNVEV, per germline (reference sequence). CDR3 length equals 13 residues. Trimming shortened V by 0 bases and J by 6 bases, and 9 bases separated the two germline ends.

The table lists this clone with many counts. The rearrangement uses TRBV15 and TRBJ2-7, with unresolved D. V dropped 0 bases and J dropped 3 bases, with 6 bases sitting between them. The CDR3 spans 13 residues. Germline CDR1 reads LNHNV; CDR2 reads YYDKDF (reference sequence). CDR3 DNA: TGTGCCACCAGCAGAGAGCCCGGCTACGAGCAGTACTTC. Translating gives CATSREPGYEQYF.

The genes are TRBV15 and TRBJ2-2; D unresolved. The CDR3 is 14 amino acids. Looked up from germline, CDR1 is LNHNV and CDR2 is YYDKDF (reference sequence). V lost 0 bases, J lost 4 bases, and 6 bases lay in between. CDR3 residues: CATSRDKSTGELFF. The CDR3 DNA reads TGTGCCACCAGCAGAGATAAAAGCACCGGGGAGCTGTTTTTT.

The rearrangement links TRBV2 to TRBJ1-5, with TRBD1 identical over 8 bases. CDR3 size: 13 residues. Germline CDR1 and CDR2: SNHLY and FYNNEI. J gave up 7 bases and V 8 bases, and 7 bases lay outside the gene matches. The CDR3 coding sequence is TGTGCCAGCGCCCGGACAGGGCCGCAGCCCCAGCATTTT. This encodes CASARTGPQPQHF.

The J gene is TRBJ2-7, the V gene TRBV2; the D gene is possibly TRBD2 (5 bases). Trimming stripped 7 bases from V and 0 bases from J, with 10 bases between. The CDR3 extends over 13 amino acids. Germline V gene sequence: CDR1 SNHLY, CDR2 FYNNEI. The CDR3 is CASTVLGSYEQYF. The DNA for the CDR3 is TGTGCCAGCACTGTACTAGGCTCCTACGAGCAGTACTTC. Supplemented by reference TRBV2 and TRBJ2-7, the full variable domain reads EPEVTQTPSHQVTQMGQEVILRCVPISNHLYFYWYRQILGQKVEFLVSFYNNEISEKSEIFDDQFSVERPDGSNFTLKIRSTKLEDSAMYFCASTVLGSYEQYFGPGTRLTVT.

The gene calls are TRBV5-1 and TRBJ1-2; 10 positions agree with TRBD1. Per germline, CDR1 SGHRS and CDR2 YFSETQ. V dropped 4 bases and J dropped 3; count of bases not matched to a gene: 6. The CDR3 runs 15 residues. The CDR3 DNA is TGCGCCAGCAGCCAACCGGGACAGGGGCACTATGGCTACACCTTC. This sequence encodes CASSQPGQGHYGYTF.

In DNA, the CDR3 is TGTGCCACCAGCAGAGGCGGGGCTAGCGGGAGAAAATTCTACGAGCAGTACTTC. Translating it yields CATSRGGASGRKFYEQYF. This rearrangement joins TRBV15 to TRBJ2-7; 10 nucleotides line up with TRBD2. The CDR3 covers 18 residues. The germline gives CDR1 LNHNV, CDR2 YYDKDF (reference sequence). V dropped 1 base and J dropped 3; count of bases not matched to a gene: 12. The entire variable domain, with the rest obtained from reference TRBV15 and TRBJ2-7, is as follows: DAMVIQNPRYQVTQFGKPVTLSCSQTLNHNVMYWYQQKSSQAPKLLFHYYDKDFNNEADTPDNFQSRRPNTSFCFLDIRSPGLGDTAMYLCATSRGGASGRKFYEQYFGPGTRLTVT.

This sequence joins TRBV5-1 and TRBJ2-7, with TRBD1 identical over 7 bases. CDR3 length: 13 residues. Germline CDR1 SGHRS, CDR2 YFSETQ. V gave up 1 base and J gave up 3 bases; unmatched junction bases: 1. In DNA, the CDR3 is TGCGCCAGCAGCTTGAGGGGGCGCTACGAGCAGTACTTC. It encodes CASSLRGRYEQYF.

The CDR3 sequence: CATSSLAGAGYEQYF. The CDR3 coding sequence is TGTGCCACCAGTAGTTTAGCGGGAGCGGGGTACGAGCAGTACTTC. The chain carries TRBV15 and TRBJ2-7; 9 bases agree with TRBD2. J lost 4 bases, V lost 6 bases, and 10 bases had no gene match. The germline V gene encodes CDR1 LNHNV and CDR2 YYDKDF (reference sequence). CDR3 length: 15 amino acids.

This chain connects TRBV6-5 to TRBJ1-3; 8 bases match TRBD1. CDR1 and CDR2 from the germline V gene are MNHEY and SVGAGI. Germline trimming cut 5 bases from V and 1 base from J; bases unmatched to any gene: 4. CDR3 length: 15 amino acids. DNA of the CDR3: TGTGCCAGCAGTCGGACAGGGTATTCTGGAAACACCATATATTTT. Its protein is CASSRTGYSGNTIYF.

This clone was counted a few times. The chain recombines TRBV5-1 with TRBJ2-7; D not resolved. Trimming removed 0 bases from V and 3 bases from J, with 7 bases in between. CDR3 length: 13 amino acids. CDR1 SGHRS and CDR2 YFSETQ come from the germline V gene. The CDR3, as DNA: TGCGCCAGCAGCTTGGCTGTCGACTACGAGCAGTACTTC. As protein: CASSLAVDYEQYF.

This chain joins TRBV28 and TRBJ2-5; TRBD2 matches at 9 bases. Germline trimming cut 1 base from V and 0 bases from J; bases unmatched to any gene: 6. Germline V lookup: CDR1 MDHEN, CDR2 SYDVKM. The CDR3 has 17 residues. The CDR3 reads CASSLSEREAYQETQYF. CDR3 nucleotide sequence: TGTGCCAGCAGTTTATCGGAGCGGGAGGCGTACCAAGAGACCCAGTACTTC.

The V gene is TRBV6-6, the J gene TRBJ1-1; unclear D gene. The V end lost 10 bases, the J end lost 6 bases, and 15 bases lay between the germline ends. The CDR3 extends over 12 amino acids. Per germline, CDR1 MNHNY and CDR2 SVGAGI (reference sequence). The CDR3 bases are TGTGCCACCCACGGGAATACCGCTGAAGCTTTCTTT. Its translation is CATHGNTAEAFF.

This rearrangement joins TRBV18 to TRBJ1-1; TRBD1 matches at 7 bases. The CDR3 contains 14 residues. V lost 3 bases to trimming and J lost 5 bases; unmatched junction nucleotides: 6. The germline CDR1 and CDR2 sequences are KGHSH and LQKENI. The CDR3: CASSPRQGATEAFF. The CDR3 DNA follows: TGTGCCAGCTCACCGAGACAGGGTGCGACTGAAGCTTTCTTT.

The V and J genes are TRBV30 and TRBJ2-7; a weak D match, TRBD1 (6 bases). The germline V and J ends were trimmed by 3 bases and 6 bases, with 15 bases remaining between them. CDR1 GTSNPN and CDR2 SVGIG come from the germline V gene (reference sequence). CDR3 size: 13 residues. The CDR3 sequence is CAWRPGQFPEQYF. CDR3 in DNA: TGTGCCTGGAGGCCAGGACAGTTTCCCGAGCAGTACTTC.

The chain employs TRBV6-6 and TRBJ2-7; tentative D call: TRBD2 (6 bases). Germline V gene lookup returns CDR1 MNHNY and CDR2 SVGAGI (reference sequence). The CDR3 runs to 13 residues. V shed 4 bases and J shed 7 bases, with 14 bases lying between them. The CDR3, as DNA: TGTGCCAGCAGTTGGAGGGACCCTCGGGAGCAGTACTTC. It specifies CASSWRDPREQYF.

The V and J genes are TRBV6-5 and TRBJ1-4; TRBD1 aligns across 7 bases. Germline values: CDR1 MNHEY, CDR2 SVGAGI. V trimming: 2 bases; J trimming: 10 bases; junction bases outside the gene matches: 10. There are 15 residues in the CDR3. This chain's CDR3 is CASSYQPGQSGKLFF. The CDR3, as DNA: TGTGCCAGCAGTTACCAGCCGGGACAGTCAGGAAAACTGTTTTTT.

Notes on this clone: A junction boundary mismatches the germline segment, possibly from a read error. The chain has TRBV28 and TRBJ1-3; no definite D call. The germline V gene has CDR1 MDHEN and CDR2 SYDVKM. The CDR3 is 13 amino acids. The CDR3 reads CASSTSPGNTIYF. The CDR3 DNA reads TGTGCCAGCAGCACCTCCCCTGGGAACACCATATATTTT.